Each of the 9 T cell receptor beta chains below was sequenced from the same sample in a study of molecular identifiers for immune sequencing clone quantification. TCRdb used MiXCR to reprocess the PCR reads, holding one entry per CDR3 protein. This sample has approximately 680,000 distinct CDR3 sequences, with about 25% found just once. The sequenced material came from naive CD8+ T cells from blood, with Jurkat cell RNA spiked in. Stated subset: FACS-sorted CD8+CD4-CCR7+CD45RA+ naive T cells. These receptors were obtained from a human donor in good health. Some libraries in this study had Jurkat cell RNA spiked in.

This clonotype occurred once. The chain carries TRBV6-2 or TRBV6-3 and TRBJ1-1, with D possibly TRBD1 on 6 matching bases. Germline CDR1 reads MNHEY; CDR2 reads SVGEGT. V shed 6 bases and J shed 7 bases, with 12 bases lying between them. The CDR3 runs 12 residues. The DNA for the CDR3 is TGTGCCAGCAGCCCCCAGGGGTTTGAAGCTTTCTTT. It encodes CASSPQGFEAFF.

This clonotype was detected only a few times. The rearrangement joins TRBV6-5 to TRBJ1-1; 9 nucleotides match TRBD1. From germline, CDR1 is MNHEY and CDR2 SVGAGI. This CDR3 contains 13 residues. V dropped 6 bases and J dropped 11; count of bases not matched to a gene: 10. CDR3 sequence reads: CASSSGTGTAAFF. DNA of the CDR3: TGTGCCAGCAGCTCCGGGACAGGGACAGCGGCTTTCTTT.

To note about this clonotype: A read error may explain this, as a much larger clone is one base away. The chain is built from TRBV5-5 and TRBJ2-7, with 7 bases that match TRBD1. This CDR3 is built from 14 residues. CDR1 is SGHKS and CDR2 is YYEKEE in the germline V gene (reference sequence). The CDR3 sequence is CASSSTGANYERYF. The CDR3 nucleotides read TGTGCCAGCAGCTCAACAGGGGCAAACTACGAGCGGTACTTC.

As for this clonotype: One base away lies a much larger clone, so this may be a sequencing read error. The chain combines TRBV3-1 with TRBJ1-5; 11 bases map to TRBD1. Germline V gene lookup returns CDR1 LGHDT and CDR2 YNNKEL (reference sequence). After removal of 0 bases from V and 6 bases from J, the junction contained 4 bases not matched to a gene. CDR3 length: 16 residues. In DNA, the CDR3 is TGTGCCAGCAGCCAAGATGGGGACAGGGGGTGTCAGCCCCAGCATTTT. Translating gives CASSQDGDRGCQPQHF.

A remark on this clonotype: This may come from a read error, since a much larger clone is one base off. The rearrangement joins TRBV6-5 to TRBJ2-7, with D perhaps TRBD1 (6 bases). The V and J ends lost 0 bases and 6 bases respectively, with 18 bases between them. CDR1 is MNHEY and CDR2 is SVGAGI in the germline V gene. This CDR3 is 16 amino acids long. CDR3: CASSYSGLPGASEQYF. The CDR3 coding sequence is TGTGCCAGCAGTTACTCGGGGCTGCCAGGGGCGAGCGAGCAGTACTTC.

This clonotype occurred many times. V gene TRBV5-1 combines with J gene TRBJ2-6; D may be TRBD1 (6 bases). CDR1 SGHRS and CDR2 YFSETQ come from the germline V gene. The germline V and J ends were trimmed by 1 base and 2 bases, with 16 bases remaining between them. The CDR3 covers 18 residues. The CDR3 reads CASSLYQYPGAGANVLTF. Written as DNA, the CDR3 is TGCGCCAGCAGCTTGTATCAATATCCAGGGGCTGGGGCCAACGTCCTGACTTTC.

Points on this clonotype: A read error may be the cause here, since a much bigger clone is one base away. The CDR3 protein is CASSDADSSYEQYF. The CDR3 DNA follows: TGTGCCAGCAGCGACGCGGACAGTTCCTACGAGCAGTACTTC. The chain uses TRBV12-3 or TRBV12-4 and TRBJ2-7; TRBD1 is a possible D gene (6 bases). V was pared by 6 bases and J by 1 base, with 13 bases between. The CDR3 is made up of 14 amino acids.

In the case of this clonotype: Sequence at one end of the junction differs from germline and may be a read error. V and J are TRBV25-1 and TRBJ2-5, with 7 nucleotides matching TRBD1. The CDR3 has 14 residues. Germline CDR1 is MGHDK and CDR2 is SYGVNS. The CDR3 nucleotides are TGTGCCAGCAGCGGCACAGGGGTCCAAGGGACCCAGTACTTC. Amino acid sequence: CASSGTGVQGTQYF.

At least ten counts were recorded for this clonotype. A read error is possible here, since a much larger clone lies one base away. V usage is TRBV3-1 and J usage is TRBJ2-7; D gene uncertain. Per the germline V gene, CDR1 is LGHDT and CDR2 is YNNKEL (reference sequence). CDR3 length: 12 residues. Trimming pared 3 bases from V and 5 bases from J, leaving 8 bases between. In nucleotides, the CDR3 is TGTGCCAGCAGCCAGGGGTCCGACGAGCAGTACTTC. This sequence encodes CASSQGSDEQYF.